Listed here are 22 T cell receptor beta chains from one sample, sequenced in a study of T-cell reconstitution after alpha-beta-depleted transplantation in children. Unique molecular identifiers tagged the TCRbeta library. TCRdb called the PCR reads again in MiXCR, with one record for every CDR3 protein. This table has some 440,000 distinct CDR3 sequences, roughly 17% appearing once. Specimen: PBMCs, mostly from graft donor cells, collected 360 days after TCRalphabeta/CD19-depleted stem cell transplant. The origin of the receptors is a boy in the first two years of life who had a stem cell transplant for Wiskott-Aldrich syndrome, so the T cells may come from the graft donor.

The sample holds a few counts of this clonotype. The chain combines TRBV5-1 with TRBJ1-2; 8 nucleotides align to TRBD1. This CDR3 region has 14 residues. Germline-derived CDR1 and CDR2 are SGHRS and YFSETQ. The J segment lost 5 bases and the V segment lost 7 bases, leaving 10 bases of the junction unmatched. This chain's CDR3 is CASRRDRNAYGYTF. CDR3 nucleotides: TGCGCCAGCCGGCGGGACAGGAACGCGTATGGCTACACCTTC.

This clonotype appeared a few times. This sequence joins TRBV7-6 and TRBJ2-5; TRBD1 agrees at 7 bases. V gave up 5 bases and J gave up 3 bases; unmatched junction bases: 21. The CDR3 is 19 amino acids. Per the germline V gene, CDR1 is SGHVS and CDR2 is FNYEAQ. CDR3 sequence: CASSLQSPLWDSPKETQYF. The CDR3 DNA reads as TGTGCCAGCAGCCTGCAAAGCCCATTATGGGACAGCCCGAAAGAGACCCAGTACTTC.

This clonotype has only a few counts. This chain joins TRBV2 and TRBJ2-7; D tentatively fits TRBD1 or TRBD2 (5 bases each). The ends were cut back, 3 bases at V and 3 bases at J, with 12 bases in the middle. Germline V gives CDR1 SNHLY, CDR2 FYNNEI. The CDR3 loop spans 14 amino acids. The CDR3 region has the DNA TGTGCCAGCAGTGACATCCGGGGCCACTACGAGCAGTACTTC. Amino acids: CASSDIRGHYEQYF. The whole variable domain, filled in from reference TRBV2 and TRBJ2-7, reads EPEVTQTPSHQVTQMGQEVILRCVPISNHLYFYWYRQILGQKVEFLVSFYNNEISEKSEIFDDQFSVERPDGSNFTLKIRSTKLEDSAMYFCASSDIRGHYEQYFGPGTRLTVT.

The chain links TRBV30 to TRBJ2-1; D remains ambiguous. The CDR3 extends over 11 amino acids. V lost 4 bases, J lost 4 bases, and 5 bases lay in between. CDR1 is GTSNPN and CDR2 is SVGIG in the germline V gene (reference sequence). The CDR3 here is CAWKVYNEQFF. The CDR3 coding sequence is TGTGCCTGGAAGGTTTACAATGAGCAGTTCTTC.

This clonotype was seen many times. V usage is TRBV7-2 and J usage is TRBJ2-4; TRBD1 aligns across 8 bases. Germline V CDR1 and CDR2: SGHTA, FQGNSA. The CDR3 runs 15 residues. J gave up 7 bases and V 0 bases, and 5 bases lay outside the gene matches. CDR3 bases: TGTGCCAGCAGCTTAGCGCAGGGGGCGCATAACATTCAGTACTTC. As protein: CASSLAQGAHNIQYF.

This clonotype showed up just a few times. The chain links TRBV12-3 or TRBV12-4 to TRBJ2-1; tentatively, D is TRBD1 (5 bases). V lost 8 bases, J lost 0 bases, and 11 bases lay in between. The CDR3 is made up of 14 amino acids. CDR3 protein: CASVLDSSYNEQFF. The CDR3 bases are TGTGCCAGCGTACTCGACAGCTCCTACAATGAGCAGTTCTTC.

The chain recombines TRBV11-2 with TRBJ2-3, with 10 bases aligning to TRBD1. The CDR3 runs 17 residues. Trimming at V came to 1 base and at J to 0 bases, leaving 4 bases not matched to a gene. Germline V gene lookup returns CDR1 SGHAT and CDR2 FQNNGV. The CDR3 sequence is CASSLGTGGTSTDTQYF. The CDR3 region has the DNA TGTGCCAGCAGCTTAGGGACAGGGGGTACTAGCACAGATACGCAGTATTTT.

The chain recombines TRBV29-1 with TRBJ2-2, with TRBD1 identical over 8 bases. This CDR3 is built from 13 residues. Trimming removed 7 bases from V and 4 bases from J; junction bases left unmatched: 5. Germline V lookup: CDR1 SQVTM, CDR2 ANQGSEA. This CDR3 is CSARQGPTGELFF. CDR3 nucleotide sequence: TGCAGCGCGCGACAGGGGCCCACCGGGGAGCTGTTTTTT.

The rearrangement uses TRBV5-1 and TRBJ2-1, with TRBD2 matching 7 bases. This CDR3 comprises 19 residues. After removal of 3 bases from V and 0 bases from J, the junction contained 15 bases not matched to a gene. Germline V gene data show CDR1 as SGHRS and CDR2 as YFSETQ. The CDR3 coding sequence is TGCGCCAGCAGCTGGGACTACTCGTACAATTCCTTCTCCTACAATGAGCAGTTCTTC. Translated: CASSWDYSYNSFSYNEQFF.

In this sample, this clonotype turned up many times. The chain links TRBV27 to TRBJ2-3, with D maybe TRBD2 (5 bases). Trimming took off 6 bases at V and 1 base at J, with 11 bases between the two ends. Germline CDR1 reads MNHEY; CDR2 reads SMNVEV (reference sequence). The length of the CDR3 is 14 residues. The CDR3 sequence: CASRLEYGTDTQYF. As DNA, the CDR3 is TGTGCCAGCAGACTAGAATATGGCACAGATACGCAGTATTTT.

This chain uses TRBV20-1 with TRBJ1-2; maybe TRBD1 (6 bases). CDR3 length: 15 residues. Germline CDR1 DFQATT, CDR2 SNEGSKA (reference sequence). Trimming took 0 bases from V and 1 from J, leaving 12 bases between them. CDR3 sequence (DNA): TGCAGTGCTAGAGATCTTGGCAGGGGTAACTATGGCTACACCTTC. Translation: CSARDLGRGNYGYTF.

Points on this clonotype: A read error may produce the germline difference seen at one junction end. This chain connects TRBV24-1 to TRBJ2-2, with D perhaps matching TRBD1 (6 bases). The germline CDR1 and CDR2 sequences are KGHDR and SFDVKD. The CDR3 length is 14 residues. For the CDR3, the DNA is TGTGCCACTAGTGCGGACAGATACACCGGGGAGCTGTTTTTT. It encodes CATSADRYTGELFF.

The gene calls are TRBV12-3 or TRBV12-4 and TRBJ1-2; TRBD1 aligns across 8 bases. V trimming: 2 bases; J trimming: 5 bases; junction bases outside the gene matches: 10. This CDR3 region has 16 residues. CDR3 region: CASSLWQGAYGYGYTF. CDR3 in DNA: TGTGCCAGCAGTTTATGGCAGGGGGCTTACGGATATGGCTACACCTTC.

V usage is TRBV15 and J usage is TRBJ2-1; D gene ambiguous. The germline CDR1 and CDR2 sequences are LNHNV and YYDKDF (reference sequence). This CDR3 is 14 amino acids long. The germline V and J ends were trimmed by 1 base and 6 bases, with 10 bases remaining between them. In DNA form, the CDR3 reads TGTGCCACCAGCAGAGTAATTAGCAGCAATGAGCAGTTCTTC. It yields the protein CATSRVISSNEQFF.

This clonotype has only a few counts. The V and J genes are TRBV11-3 and TRBJ2-1, with 7 bases identical to TRBD2. From germline, CDR1 is SGHNT and CDR2 YENEEA. CDR3 size: 16 residues. J gave up 10 bases and V 6 bases, and 18 bases lay outside the gene matches. CDR3 sequence (DNA): TGTGCCAGCAGTTCACGGGACTACCACAATCCAAGAGAGCAGTTCTTC. Translating gives CASSSRDYHNPREQFF.

This clonotype was picked up a small number of times. The chain recombines TRBV4-1 with TRBJ1-2, with D hard to call. The CDR3 totals 17 residues. The V gene lost 2 bases and the J gene lost 2 bases, with 18 bases spanning the gap. Germline-derived CDR1 and CDR2 are MGHRA and YSYEKL. The CDR3 DNA reads TGCGCCAGCAGCCAATTCATAAGGATTCCGTGGAACTATGGCTACACCTTC. It translates to CASSQFIRIPWNYGYTF.

This clonotype came up once. This chain connects TRBV4-1 to TRBJ2-7; 11 positions agree with TRBD2. In germline, CDR1 is MGHRA, CDR2 YSYEKL. The CDR3 spans 18 residues. V gave up 3 bases and J gave up 3 bases; unmatched junction bases: 13. The CDR3 loop reads CASSHPLAGVKGLYEQYF. The CDR3 DNA is TGCGCCAGCAGCCACCCACTAGCGGGGGTTAAGGGACTCTACGAGCAGTACTTC.

This chain connects TRBV10-3 to TRBJ2-7; maybe TRBD1 (6 bases). The CDR3 runs to 14 residues. Germline assignment: CDR1 ENHRY and CDR2 SYGVKD. Trimming cost V 10 bases and J 6 bases, with 22 bases left between them. CDR3 residues: CATRKQGTSSEQYF. The DNA of the CDR3 is TGTGCCACCAGAAAGCAGGGGACGAGTAGCGAGCAGTACTTC.

The table lists this clonotype with a few counts. J is TRBJ2-3 and V is TRBV7-2; the D gene is possibly TRBD1 (5 bases). The V gene's germline CDR1 is SGHTA and CDR2 FQGNSA. Trimming left V 2 bases short and J 0 bases short, with 15 bases between. This CDR3 has 17 residues. CDR3 residues: CASSLRWGGKSTDTQYF. The CDR3 DNA is TGTGCCAGCAGCTTAAGGTGGGGCGGAAAAAGCACAGATACGCAGTATTTT.

This clonotype turned up a few times. V usage is TRBV7-9 and J usage is TRBJ2-1; 8 bases map to TRBD2. The V gene's germline CDR1 is SEHNR and CDR2 FQNEAQ (reference sequence). CDR3 length equals 14 residues. V lost 7 bases to trimming and J lost 2 bases; unmatched junction nucleotides: 4. CDR3 residues: CASTMRGAYNEQFF. Here the CDR3 DNA reads TGTGCCAGCACAATGCGGGGGGCCTACAATGAGCAGTTCTTC.

The genes are TRBV21-1 and TRBJ2-1; the table assigns TRBD2, which was not confirmed against the DNA. TRBV21-1 is described as a pseudogene. The CDR3 runs 14 residues. The CDR3 protein is CARLPGTSYREQFF. In DNA, the CDR3 is TGTGCCAGATTACCGGGGACTAGCTATCGGGAGCAGTTCTTC.

This clonotype has only a few counts. The chain combines TRBV24-1 with TRBJ2-5; D is possibly TRBD1 (6 bases). Looked up from germline, CDR1 is KGHDR and CDR2 is SFDVKD. The length of the CDR3 is 13 residues. V was cut by 9 bases and J by 5 bases, with 15 bases left in between. CDR3: CATGDRLRETQYF. The CDR3 DNA is TGTGCCACCGGAGACAGGTTGAGGGAGACCCAGTACTTC.